These 25 T cell receptor beta chains were all obtained from the same sample, sequenced in a study of cytomegalovirus exposure and HLA in healthy donors (dated by TCRdb to the late 2010s). The method was the immunoSEQ multiplex PCR assay. The multiplex PCR relied on a mix of 60 forward primers for TCR Vbeta segments and 13 reverse primers for TCR Jbeta segments. Held by TCRdb, this immuneACCESS table contains in-frame sequences only and omits some clones. Under half of the omission traces to an unresolved V gene where checked; the cause of the rest is unknown. The sample table shows about 150,000 clones, and approximately 81% are seen once. The top ten hold approximately 2.4% of the sample. Sequenced input: PBMCs. The receptors derive from a male donor in good health and CMV-seronegative.

The table lists this clone with a count of one. The chain carries TRBV9 and TRBJ1-3, with D possibly TRBD1 on 5 matching bases. The CDR3 contains 17 residues. The ends were cut back, 0 bases at V and 4 bases at J, with 17 bases in the middle. The germline gives CDR1 SGDLS, CDR2 YYNGEE. The CDR3 loop is CASSVATGGAGGNTIYF. The CDR3 bases are TGTGCCAGCAGCGTAGCTACGGGAGGGGCCGGGGGAAACACCATATATTTT.

This rearrangement joins TRBV7-9 to TRBJ1-1; no firm D call. CDR3 length: 13 amino acids. Trimming took off 2 bases at V and 2 bases at J, with 6 bases between the two ends. Germline values: CDR1 SEHNR, CDR2 FQNEAQ (reference sequence). CDR3 loop: CASSLTVNTEAFF. The CDR3 region has the DNA TGTGCCAGCAGCTTAACAGTAAACACTGAAGCTTTCTTT.

The chain recombines TRBV25-1 with TRBJ1-4; D is unresolved. CDR1 and CDR2 (germline): MGHDK, SYGVNS. The CDR3 spans 13 residues. The CDR3 is CEGGSPGGEKLFF. The DNA of the CDR3 is TGTGAGGGAGGATCCCCCGGAGGTGAAAAACTGTTTTTT.

The V and J genes are TRBV19 and TRBJ1-2; 9 bases agree with TRBD1. With V trimmed by 5 bases and J by 5 bases, 12 bases remained unmatched. The CDR3 length is 16 residues. Germline assignment: CDR1 LNHDA and CDR2 SQIVND (reference sequence). The chain's CDR3 is CASSDPRGTGNYGYTF. In nucleotides, the CDR3 is TGTGCCAGTAGTGACCCTAGGGGGACAGGGAATTATGGCTACACCTTC.

This sequence joins TRBV5-8 and TRBJ2-5; 11 nucleotides line up with TRBD2. In germline, CDR1 is SGHTS, CDR2 YDEGEE. V was clipped by 4 bases and J by 4 bases; unmatched bases: 3. This CDR3 region has 14 residues. The CDR3 region has the DNA TGTGCCAGCAGCCTCGGGACTAGCGGAGAGACCCAGTACTTC. Encoded protein: CASSLGTSGETQYF.

V and J are TRBV30 and TRBJ2-3; TRBD2 matches 7 bases. Germline V lookup: CDR1 GTSNPN, CDR2 SVGIG (reference sequence). The CDR3 loop spans 12 amino acids. Germline trimming cut 3 bases from V and 11 bases from J; bases unmatched to any gene: 8. The CDR3 sequence is CAWSPSGGRQYF. The CDR3 region has the DNA TGTGCCTGGAGCCCCTCCGGCGGGAGGCAGTATTTT.

The DNA of the CDR3 is TGCAGCGTTGAAGATCACAGGGGGCTAAATGAAAAACTGTTTTTT. Translated: CSVEDHRGLNEKLFF. The chain has TRBV29-1 and TRBJ1-4; 9 bases agree with TRBD1. V lost 0 bases, J lost 5 bases, and 4 bases stayed unmatched. Germline-derived CDR1 and CDR2 are SQVTM and ANQGSEA. There are 15 residues in the CDR3.

The genes are TRBV9 and TRBJ2-1; the match to TRBD2 covers 8 bases. CDR1 is SGDLS, CDR2 YYNGEE, per germline. The V and J ends lost 1 base and 7 bases, in that order; junction bases with no gene match: 7. The CDR3 is 15 amino acids. The CDR3 DNA reads as TGTGCCAGCAGCGTAATGGGACTAGTCCCTAATGAGCAGTTCTTC. Protein sequence: CASSVMGLVPNEQFF.

The J gene is TRBJ2-7, the V gene TRBV7-9; no clear D. Germline loops: CDR1 SEHNR, CDR2 FQNEAQ (reference sequence). Trimming shortened V by 4 bases and J by 1 base, and 14 bases separated the two germline ends. CDR3 length: 15 amino acids. The CDR3: CASSSDAVYSYEQYF. The CDR3 DNA is TGTGCCAGCAGCTCAGACGCGGTCTATTCCTACGAGCAGTACTTC.

V is TRBV19 and J is TRBJ1-5; D not resolved. The CDR3 sequence is 13 residues long. Germline values: CDR1 LNHDA, CDR2 SQIVND (reference sequence). Trimming cost V 8 bases and J 3 bases, with 11 bases left between them. The CDR3, as DNA: TGTGCCAGTGGTGAGGCGATCAATCAGCCCCAGCATTTT. It is translated as CASGEAINQPQHF.

The genes are TRBV4-3 and TRBJ2-7; D perhaps matches TRBD2 (6 bases). Trimming took 0 bases from V and 3 from J, leaving 9 bases between them. CDR3 length equals 14 residues. The germline CDR1 and CDR2 sequences are LGHNA and YSLEER. CDR3 nucleotides: TGCGCCAGCAGCCAAGATGCGGGACTCTACGAGCAGTACTTC. Translated, it gives CASSQDAGLYEQYF.

V gene TRBV5-5 combines with J gene TRBJ1-5; TRBD1 matches at 9 bases. V was pared by 5 bases and J by 2 bases, with 2 bases of the junction left unmatched. The CDR3 runs 14 residues. The germline V gene encodes CDR1 SGHKS and CDR2 YYEKEE (reference sequence). CDR3 DNA: TGTGCCAGCAGTCGGACAGGGGGCAATCAGCCCCAGCATTTT. It translates to CASSRTGGNQPQHF.

With respect to this clone: Within the sample, other DNA sequences also encode this same CDR3. The chain uses TRBV19 and TRBJ2-1, with TRBD2 matching over 11 bases. The CDR3 loop spans 15 amino acids. Germline CDR1 is LNHDA and CDR2 is SQIVND (reference sequence). J lost 6 bases, V lost 3 bases, and 4 bases had no gene match. CDR3 sequence (DNA): TGTGCCAGTAGTATCGGGCTAGCGGGAGGCAATGAGCAGTTCTTC. Translating it yields CASSIGLAGGNEQFF.

The rearrangement joins TRBV4-2 to TRBJ2-5; weak D call: TRBD1 (5 bases). CDR1 and CDR2 from the germline V gene are LGHNA and YNFKEQ. The CDR3 covers 15 residues. V lost 5 bases and J lost 2, with 15 bases in between. The CDR3 DNA follows: TGTGCCAGCAGCGCAATTGTAGGGGTACAAGAGACCCAGTACTTC. Its translation: CASSAIVGVQETQYF.

J is TRBJ2-1 and V is TRBV19; D gene uncertain. CDR1 is LNHDA and CDR2 is SQIVND in the germline V gene (reference sequence). This CDR3 has 13 amino acids. V was shortened by 3 bases and J by 7 bases, with 10 bases between the two germline ends. The CDR3, as DNA: TGTGCCAGTAGTATCTCGACTCCGAATGAGCAGTTCTTC. It codes for CASSISTPNEQFF. The full variable domain, completed using reference TRBV19 and TRBJ2-1, is DGGITQSPKYLFRKEGQNVTLSCEQNLNHDAMYWYRQDPGQGLRLIYYSQIVNDFQKGDIAEGYSVSREKKESFPLTVTSAQKNPTAFYLCASSISTPNEQFFGPGTRLTVL.

The chain joins TRBV13 to TRBJ2-7; the match to TRBD2 covers 7 bases. The junction had 7 bases not matched to a gene; V was cut back by 5 bases and J by 3 bases. CDR1 and CDR2 from the germline V gene are PRHDT and FYEKMQ (reference sequence). This CDR3 contains 14 residues. CDR3 nucleotides: TGTGCCAGCAGCCAGGGACTAACTTACTACGAGCAGTACTTC. Its translation is CASSQGLTYYEQYF.

The table lists this clone with a few counts. V usage is TRBV5-1 and J usage is TRBJ2-7, with TRBD1 matching over 9 bases. The germline CDR1 and CDR2 sequences are SGHRS and YFSETQ. This CDR3 is built from 14 residues. Losses at the gene ends were 1 base for V and 5 bases for J; bases not matched to a gene: 4. CDR3 nucleotides: TGCGCCAGCAGCTTGAGGGACAGGGCCCACGAGCAGTACTTC. Residues: CASSLRDRAHEQYF.

V gene TRBV7-2 combines with J gene TRBJ1-2; D remains unclear. Germline V gene data show CDR1 as SGHTA and CDR2 as FQGNSA. Trimming removed 5 bases at V and 0 bases at J, with 4 bases between. The CDR3 covers 12 residues. CDR3: CASSHTNYGYTF. CDR3 coding DNA: TGTGCCAGCAGCCACACTAACTATGGCTACACCTTC. The full variable domain, its missing parts supplied by reference TRBV7-2 and TRBJ1-2, is GAGVSQSPSNKVTEKGKDVELRCDPISGHTALYWYRQSLGQGLEFLIYFQGNSAPDKSGLPSDRFSAERTGGSVSTLTIQRTQQEDSAVYLCASSHTNYGYTFGSGTRLTVV.

The rearrangement uses TRBV6-5 and TRBJ2-5, with 11 bases identical to TRBD1. Germline CDR1 is MNHEY and CDR2 is SVGAGI. V dropped 2 bases and J dropped 5; count of bases not matched to a gene: 7. CDR3 length equals 16 residues. The CDR3 nucleotides read TGTGCCAGCAGTTACCTTCCGGGACAGGGGGTGGAGACCCAGTACTTC. It translates to CASSYLPGQGVETQYF.

V gene TRBV5-4 combines with J gene TRBJ1-6, with D perhaps TRBD1 (6 bases). The V end lost 0 bases, the J end lost 8 bases, and 9 bases lay between the germline ends. CDR3 size: 14 residues. The germline V gene encodes CDR1 SGHNT and CDR2 YYREEE (reference sequence). In DNA form, the CDR3 reads TGTGCCAGCAGCTTGGCAGGGGCGTATTCACCCCTCCACTTT. Amino acid sequence: CASSLAGAYSPLHF.

J is TRBJ2-7 and V is TRBV2; tentative D call: TRBD1 (6 bases). Trimming pared 5 bases from V and 2 bases from J, leaving 10 bases between. CDR1 SNHLY and CDR2 FYNNEI come from the germline V gene. There are 13 residues in the CDR3. The CDR3 loop is CASSRDTTYEQYF. In nucleotides, the CDR3 is TGTGCCAGCAGTAGGGACACGACCTACGAGCAGTACTTC.

The gene calls are TRBV19 and TRBJ2-1; 10 bases are a match to TRBD1. Per germline, CDR1 LNHDA and CDR2 SQIVND (reference sequence). This CDR3 spans 16 amino acids. The V gene end was trimmed by 6 bases and the J gene end by 9 bases; junction bases not matched to a gene: 14. Here the CDR3 reads CASRRNPGQGKGEQFF. The CDR3 DNA reads TGTGCCAGTAGACGTAATCCGGGACAGGGGAAGGGTGAGCAGTTCTTC.

V and J are TRBV6-5 and TRBJ1-3; D gene ambiguous. Trimming took off 7 bases at V and 0 bases at J, with 7 bases between the two ends. CDR1 and CDR2 from the germline V gene are MNHEY and SVGAGI. The CDR3 spans 13 residues. As DNA, the CDR3 is TGTGCCAGCAAACACAGCTCTGGAAACACCATATATTTT. This gives the protein CASKHSSGNTIYF.

This chain links TRBV5-4 with TRBJ1-2; 11 nucleotides line up with TRBD1. Germline loops: CDR1 SGHNT, CDR2 YYREEE (reference sequence). Germline trimming cut 3 bases from V and 4 bases from J; bases unmatched to any gene: 2. The CDR3 runs 14 residues. The CDR3 reads CASSWDRGIYGYTF. In DNA form, the CDR3 reads TGTGCCAGCAGCTGGGACAGGGGGATCTATGGCTACACCTTC.

The J gene is TRBJ2-7, the V gene TRBV11-3; 9 bases align to TRBD1. The CDR3 totals 14 residues. Germline CDR1 is SGHNT and CDR2 is YENEEA. V shed 3 bases, J shed 2 bases, and the junction held 2 bases outside the gene matches. CDR3 residues: CASSLGQGAYEQYF. CDR3 in DNA: TGTGCCAGCAGCTTGGGACAGGGAGCCTACGAGCAGTACTTC. Filled out from reference TRBV11-3 and TRBJ2-7, the complete variable domain reads EAGVVQSPRYKIIEKKQPVAFWCNPISGHNTLYWYLQNLGQGPELLIRYENEEAVDDSQLPKDRFSAERLKGVDSTLKIQPAELGDSAVYLCASSLGQGAYEQYFGPGTRLTVT.